This is a list of T cell receptor beta chains from one sample in a study of CD8 T cells in ankylosing spondylitis. Via MiXCR, TCRdb re-called the 5' RACE reads, giving one row per CDR3 protein. The sample consists of 250,000 or so distinct CDR3 sequences, roughly 10% of them appearing once. The sequencing sample was made of blood, either unsorted or a sorted T cell fraction (not recorded which). All receptors come from a male donor with ankylosing spondylitis or in good health (not recorded which). Each CDR3 is given with its conserved first and last residue. D genes are given only for firm matches. The size of a clone is reported for some rows only, either as once, few or many, or as a class for expanded clones.

>TRBV5-6|TRBJ2-1|15|many|TRBD1
TGTGCCAGCAGCTTGGCCGGGGACAGGGAGGATGAGCAGTTCTTC
CASSLAGDREDEQFF
>TRBV9|TRBJ2-2|14|many|-
TGTGCCAGCAGCGTCTCCCCGGCCACCGGGGAGCTGTTTTTT
CASSVSPATGELFF
>TRBV4-1|TRBJ2-1|17|-|-
TGCGCCAGCAGCACCGGCGGAGCGAGAAGCTCCTACAATGAGCAGTTCTTC
CASSTGGARSSYNEQFF
>TRBV27|TRBJ1-5|14|many|TRBD1
TGTGCCAGCAGTAAACAGGGGGCTAGGCAGCCCCAGCATTTT
CASSKQGARQPQHF
>TRBV4-1|TRBJ2-3|16|few|TRBD2
TGCGCCAGCAGCCCCACTACCGCGGGGGGCACAGATACGCAGTATTTT
CASSPTTAGGTDTQYF
>TRBV25-1|TRBJ2-7|14|-|-
TGTGCCAGCAGCAGCGACAGTCCCTCCTACGAGCAGTACTTC
CASSSDSPSYEQYF
>TRBV5-1|TRBJ2-5|15|many|-
TGCGCCAGCACGACGGCCAGGAATGATCGGGAGACCCAGTACTTC
CASTTARNDRETQYF
>TRBV29-1|TRBJ2-1|17|-|TRBD2
TGCAGCGTTGAAAGTCTAGCGGGGGAAAGCTCCTACAATGAGCAGTTCTTC
CSVESLAGESSYNEQFF
>TRBV9|TRBJ2-2|17|many|-
TGTGCCAGCAGCACTCCTGCACGGGGCGAGAACACCGGGGAGCTGTTTTTT
CASSTPARGENTGELFF
>TRBV2|TRBJ1-5|14|-|-
TGTGCCAGCAGTGGACAGTTGGGGGATCAGCCCCAGCATTTT
CASSGQLGDQPQHF
>TRBV29-1|TRBJ2-1|14|many|TRBD2
TGCAGCGCCGGAGGGACTAGCGGGGTCTATGAGCAGTTCTTC
CSAGGTSGVYEQFF
>TRBV6-5|TRBJ2-7|15|many|-
TGTGCCAGCACCCCTCGAGACCGACGCTCCTACGAGCAGTACTTC
CASTPRDRRSYEQYF
>TRBV5-1|TRBJ2-7|14|few|-
TGCGCCAGCCGGCCGAACGGCCCCCCCTACGAGCAGTACTTC
CASRPNGPPYEQYF
>TRBV11-3|TRBJ2-1|15|few|-
TGTGCCAGCAGCCCTGGACAGTTCACCGGCAATGAGCAGTTCTTC
CASSPGQFTGNEQFF
>TRBV20-1|TRBJ1-1|18|-|-
TGCAGTGCTAGAGATTGGGGTACGCAGGGGACTTTGAACACTGAAGCTTTCTTT
CSARDWGTQGTLNTEAFF
>TRBV6-5|TRBJ2-6|17|few|-
TGTGCCAGCAGTTACTCGTTCGGGGAGCCTGGGGCCAACGTCCTGACTTTC
CASSYSFGEPGANVLTF
>TRBV12-3/TRBV12-4|TRBJ2-2|18|few|TRBD1
TGTGCCAGCACCCGGCGGGACAGGGGAGATTCGAACACCGGGGAGCTGTTTTTT
CASTRRDRGDSNTGELFF
>TRBV20-1|TRBJ2-5|15|few|TRBD2
TGCAGTGCCCTGACACTAGCGGGCCCTGGGGAGACCCAGTACTTC
CSALTLAGPGETQYF
>TRBV6-1|TRBJ2-6|16|many|-
TGTGCCAGCAGTCCTGACAGGAACTCTGGGGCCAACGTCCTGACTTTC
CASSPDRNSGANVLTF
>TRBV5-1|TRBJ1-6|15|many|-
TGCGCCAGCAGCTTGGCCCGGACAGATAATTCACCCCTCCACTTT
CASSLARTDNSPLHF
>TRBV28|TRBJ1-1|11|-|-
TGTGCCAGCACCAGGAGCACTGAAGCTTTCTTT
CASTRSTEAFF
>TRBV29-1|TRBJ1-2|12|few|-
TGCAGCGTTGATCTGGGGAGCTATGGCTACACCTTC
CSVDLGSYGYTF
>TRBV20-1|TRBJ2-3|15|many|TRBD2
TGCAGTGCTAGAGTTAGTGGACTAGGGACCGATACGCAGTATTTT
CSARVSGLGTDTQYF
>TRBV12-3/TRBV12-4|TRBJ2-5|17|many|TRBD2
TGTGCCAGCAGTTTGGGCTCAGCGGGGGTGCGACAAGAGACCCAGTACTTC
CASSLGSAGVRQETQYF
>TRBV5-1|TRBJ2-3|16|many|TRBD2
TGCGCCAGCAGCTTATCACTAGCGGGGCCGCAAGATACGCAGTATTTT
CASSLSLAGPQDTQYF
>TRBV29-1|TRBJ2-1|12|-|-
TGCAGCGTTGCGTTCAGTGGTAGAGAGCAGTTCTTC
CSVAFSGREQFF
>TRBV10-3|TRBJ1-5|13|many|-
TGTGCCACCGCAGTGGATAACAATCAGCCCCAGCATTTT
CATAVDNNQPQHF
>TRBV5-6|TRBJ1-1|15|many|TRBD1
TGTGCCAGCAGTTGGACAGGAATCATGAACACTGAAGCTTTCTTT
CASSWTGIMNTEAFF
>TRBV11-2|TRBJ2-4|15|-|-
TGTGCCAGCAGCTTAACAGGGCTAGCCAAAAACATTCAGTACTTC
CASSLTGLAKNIQYF
>TRBV28|TRBJ2-7|16|few|TRBD1
TGTGCCAGCAGCGGCCCGGGACAGGGGAGTTTCCACGAGCAGTACTTC
CASSGPGQGSFHEQYF
>TRBV7-6|TRBJ2-3|17|many|-
TGTGCCAGCAGCTTAGGCCGTAGTGTTGTCTTTGGAGATACGCAGTATTTT
CASSLGRSVVFGDTQYF
>TRBV3-1|TRBJ2-3|14|many|-
TGTGCCAGCAGCCAAGGCGGGCCAGCAGATACGCAGTATTTT
CASSQGGPADTQYF
>TRBV5-1|TRBJ2-5|14|-|TRBD2
TGCGCCAGCAGCTTGGAAGCGGGAGGGGGGACCCAGTACTTC
CASSLEAGGGTQYF
>TRBV12-3/TRBV12-4|TRBJ1-1|14|many|-
TGTGCCAGCAGTTTAGTGCGAGGTGGGACTGAAGCTTTCTTT
CASSLVRGGTEAFF
>TRBV21-1|TRBJ2-7|16|-|-
TGTGCCAGCAGCCCTTGGACCGAAGGGGGGGAGTACGAGCAGTACTTC
CASSPWTEGGEYEQYF
>TRBV20-1|TRBJ1-1|13|many|TRBD1
TGCAGTGCTCTGGACAGGTTGAACACTGAAGCTTTCTTT
CSALDRLNTEAFF
>TRBV5-1|TRBJ2-7|14|many|-
TGCGCCAGCAGCTTGGAACCGGACTCCTACGAGCAGTACTTC
CASSLEPDSYEQYF
>TRBV13|TRBJ1-4|13|many|-
TGTGCCAGCAGCTTTCGAAACGGGGAAAAACTGTTTTTT
CASSFRNGEKLFF
>TRBV10-3|TRBJ2-2|13|many|-
TGTGCCATCAGTACAGGGAAAGCCGGGGAGCTGTTTTTT
CAISTGKAGELFF
>TRBV11-3|TRBJ2-3|14|-|-
TGTGCCAGCAGCTTAGACCCGGCGGAGGATACGCAGTATTTT
CASSLDPAEDTQYF
>TRBV15|TRBJ2-2|16|many|-
TGTGCCACCAGCAGAGTCGGCCCTCTGCAGAGCGGGGAGCTGTTTTTT
CATSRVGPLQSGELFF
>TRBV4-2|TRBJ1-1|12|-|-
TGTGCCAGCGAGGGTTGGGGCACTGAAGCTTTCTTT
CASEGWGTEAFF
>TRBV5-1|TRBJ2-7|15|many|-
TGCGCCAGCAGCTTGGATGACCCGAACGTCTACGAGCAGTACTTC
CASSLDDPNVYEQYF
>TRBV3-1|TRBJ2-1|13|many|-
TGTGCCAGCAGCCAAGGGCCCAACAATGAGCAGTTCTTC
CASSQGPNNEQFF
>TRBV12-5|TRBJ2-3|16|many|TRBD1
TGTGCTAGTGGTTTGACCCTTCAGGGGGTTGGTGATACGCAGTATTTT
CASGLTLQGVGDTQYF
>TRBV12-3/TRBV12-4|TRBJ1-3|16|many|-
TGTGCCAGCAGTTTATTGCCGGGGCCCTCTGGAAACACCATATATTTT
CASSLLPGPSGNTIYF